This T cell receptor beta chain stems from a study of blood T cell repertoires in COVID-19 (dated by TCRdb to the early 2020s). In the study overall: Samples covering the acute and convalescent phases of COVID-19 were provided by collaborators in the United States, Italy and Spain. A de-identified subject ID, COVID-19 status, age in years and sex were almost always included in the sample metadata. HLA class I and class II types, where available, came from metadata supplied by the sample provider rather than from assay-based typing. Deeply sampled blood TCRbeta repertoires from subjects exposed to, actively infected with, or recovered from COVID-19 were included in the dataset. The samples were drawn from the first 160 participants of the ongoing ImmuneRACE study and from some 1,300 subjects provided by 6 global collaborators. The material from the prospective study consisted of cDNA or gDNA derived from T cells, B-cell-depleted T cells, or PBMCs. The repertoires were released in a freely available public database intended as a resource for research on the immune response to SARS-CoV-2. Study-wide conclusions, independent of this receptor: The quantity of clinical and demographic metadata differed by source and by participant and was supplied without curation.

On this clone itself: No cognate antigen has been identified for it. No quality values exist for individual bases; no much larger clone is one base distant.

Collaborating institutions collected whole blood in K2EDTA tubes following their own protocols. For TCRbeta analysis, collaborators shipped samples as frozen whole blood, isolated PBMCs, or DNA extracted from either of those sample types. TCRbeta CDR3 regions were amplified from genomic DNA by means of the immunoSEQ Assay, a bias-controlled multiplex PCR. The paper's processing steps were these. Within the assay, amplification of reference gene primers was used to estimate how many nucleated cells each sample contained. To quantify the absolute abundance of each unique TCRbeta CDR3 rearrangement, sequence reads were collapsed and filtered. For each sample, productive Simpson clonality was calculated by taking the square root of Simpson's diversity index across productive rearrangements. In its TCRdb copy, this immuneACCESS table keeps in-frame sequences only and misses some clones. Where compared with another copy, unresolved V genes explain less than half of these, and the others have no known cause. V and J calls and clone size are given by that table; D and trimming were obtained from the DNA. This sample holds some 220,000 clones; roughly 82% were observed only once. Together, the top ten hold 9.7% of the sample.

CDR1 and CDR2 are read off the germline V gene as SQVTM and ANQGSEA. The cysteine opens and the phenylalanine closes a CDR3 of 16 amino acids. The kept DNA is CDR3 alone, 48 bases in frame from the first base. V lost 4 bases and J lost 3 bases; the stretch between them is 20 bases long. The chain is assembled from TRBV29-1 and TRBJ2-3; TRBD1 is possibly the D segment (7 matching bases). The sample taken for sequencing was peripheral blood. The origin of this receptor is a man in his fifties with active or convalescent COVID-19. This receptor has the CDR3 CSVVIGSRGATDTQYF. DNA sequence: TGCAGCGTTGTAATCGGGAGCAGGGGGGCGACAGATACGCAGTATTTT.